The 24 T cell receptor beta chains reported below all come from one sample, sequenced in a study of CD4 and CD8 cells across lung adenocarcinoma regions. Via MiXCR, TCRdb re-called the PCR reads, giving one row per CDR3 protein. This table holds around 15,000 distinct CDR3 sequences, around 53% found once. Sequencing was carried out using CD8+ T cells from the center of a lung tumor. The origin of the receptors is a female donor with lung adenocarcinoma. The CD4 and CD8 labels of this study may be unreliable.

The V gene is TRBV25-1, the J gene TRBJ2-3; D may match TRBD1 or TRBD2 (6 bases each). The CDR3 covers 16 residues. Looked up from germline, CDR1 is MGHDK and CDR2 is SYGVNS. V was pared by 6 bases and J by 4 bases, with 20 bases between. The DNA of the CDR3 is TGTGCCAGCAGGGGGTACGGGGGCCAGGAATCAGATACGCAGTATTTT. This encodes CASRGYGGQESDTQYF. The full variable domain, completed using reference TRBV25-1 and TRBJ2-3, is EADIYQTPRYLVIGTGKKITLECSQTMGHDKMYWYQQDPGMELHLIHYSYGVNSTEKGDLSSESTVSRIRTEHFPLTLESARPSHTSQYLCASRGYGGQESDTQYFGPGTRLTVL.

In its sample, this clonotype is medium-sized (0.01 to 0.1%). The genes are TRBV7-8 and TRBJ2-1; TRBD1 agrees at 8 bases. The CDR3 extends over 15 amino acids. The ends lost 3 bases at V and 4 bases at J; junction bases unmatched: 5. Germline CDR1 and CDR2: SGHVS and FQNEAQ. Written as DNA, the CDR3 is TGTGCCAGCAGCTTCAGGGGGCTAAGTTACAATGAGCAGTTCTTC. It encodes CASSFRGLSYNEQFF.

Comment on this clonotype: The junction and the germline gene differ at one end; a read error may be behind it. The chain recombines TRBV9 with TRBJ2-3, with D possibly matching TRBD1 (7 bases). The CDR3 has 21 amino acids. Germline V lookup: CDR1 SGDLS, CDR2 YYNGEE. CDR3 coding DNA: TGTGCCAGCAGCGGACGCGGGCGGGCGGGGCTAGGGGGCGGTGTCCAAGATACGCAGTATTTC. Encoded protein: CASSGRGRAGLGGGVQDTQYF. The entire variable domain, with the rest obtained from reference TRBV9 and TRBJ2-3, is as follows: DSGVTQTPKHLITATGQRVTLRCSPRSGDLSVYWYQQSLDQGLQFLIQYYNGEERAKGNILERFSAQQFPDLHSELNLSSLELGDSALYFCASSGRGRAGLGGGVQDTQYFGPGTRLTVL.

The rearrangement joins TRBV5-5 to TRBJ2-1; 12 positions agree with TRBD1. The J call could be wrong; TRBJ2-7 is a better fit for the DNA end. CDR1 is SGHKS and CDR2 is YYEKEE in the germline V gene (reference sequence). The CDR3 has 14 residues. CDR3 DNA: TGTGCCAGCAGCTGGGGGGACAGGGGGCACGAGCAGTACTTC. Translated, it gives CASSWGDRGHEQYF.

The chain carries TRBV6-1 and TRBJ2-1; 11 bases map to TRBD2. Germline V gene data show CDR1 as MNHNS and CDR2 as SASEGT. V trimming: 7 bases; J trimming: 3 bases; junction bases outside the gene matches: 5. The CDR3 is 15 amino acids. The CDR3 sequence is CASKGLAAHYNEQFF. The DNA of the CDR3 is TGTGCCAGCAAGGGACTAGCGGCACACTACAATGAGCAGTTCTTC.

Worth noting for this clonotype: An end of the junction does not agree with germline; a read error may underlie this. Written as DNA, the CDR3 is TGTGCCAGCAGTAATAGGGGGGGGGGAGCCAAAGACACTCAGTACTTT. This codes for CASSNRGGGAKDTQYF. J is TRBJ2-4 and V is TRBV11-1; possible D gene TRBD2, 7 bases. The CDR3 contains 16 residues. Germline V CDR1 and CDR2: SGHAT, FQDESV (reference sequence).

A word on this clonotype: The junction and the germline gene differ at one end; a read error may be behind it. V gene TRBV6-1 combines with J gene TRBJ2-4; D is tentatively TRBD1 or TRBD2 (5 bases each). The DNA end favors TRBJ2-3, so the J call may be wrong. The CDR3 is 15 residues long. CDR1 and CDR2 from the germline V gene are MNHNS and SASEGT. The CDR3 loop reads CGSGSGPSAKNTQYF. Here the CDR3 DNA reads TGTGGCAGCGGCTCGGGGCCGAGCGCCAAAAATACTCAGTATTTT.

The chain has TRBV4-1 and TRBJ2-3; tentatively, D is TRBD2 (6 bases). The CDR3 consists of 13 residues. V lost 1 base and J 6 bases, leaving 8 bases between the germline ends. CDR1 MGHRA and CDR2 YSYEKL come from the germline V gene. The CDR3 bases are TGCGCCAGCAGCCAAGCGGGAGTGGATACGCAGTATTTT. Its translation: CASSQAGVDTQYF.

V is TRBV6-1 and J is TRBJ1-2, with D perhaps matching TRBD1 (6 bases). Per germline, CDR1 MNHNS and CDR2 SASEGT. Trimming cost V 6 bases and J 4 bases, with 9 bases left between them. The CDR3 has 12 residues. The CDR3 spells CASSRGGYGYTF. CDR3 in DNA: TGTGCCAGCAGCAGGGGAGGCTATGGCTACACCTTC.

Remarks on this clonotype: One end of the junction varies from germline; a read error may be responsible. CDR3: CVSGGGGGRDQETQYF. The CDR3 coding sequence is TGTGTCAGCGGGGGGGGGGGGGGCCGGGACCAAGAGACCCAGTATTTT. The chain carries TRBV6-1 and TRBJ2-5; 10 positions agree with TRBD2. The J call could be wrong; TRBJ2-3 is a better fit for the DNA end. The CDR3 is 16 residues long. The germline CDR1 and CDR2 sequences are MNHNS and SASEGT.

With regard to this clonotype: Compared with germline, one end of the junction differs, possibly owing to a read error. The rearrangement links TRBV27 to TRBJ2-1, with 10 bases aligning to TRBD2. Germline V CDR1 and CDR2: MNHEY, SMNVEV (reference sequence). The CDR3 sequence is 15 residues long. CDR3 coding DNA: TGTGCCAGCCGGGGGAGCGGGAGGGGTTACAATGAGCAGCTCTTC. Translated: CASRGSGRGYNEQLF.

The chain recombines TRBV10-2 with TRBJ2-2; TRBD2 aligns across 7 bases. CDR1 and CDR2 from the germline V gene are WSHSY and SAAADI. The CDR3 is made up of 18 amino acids. Trimming cost V 5 bases and J 0 bases; bases outside gene matches: 12. CDR3 region: CASSHASVAGANTGELFF. The DNA of the CDR3 is TGCGCCAGCAGTCACGCTTCCGTTGCGGGGGCGAACACCGGGGAGCTGTTTTTT.

This clonotype appeared a few times. The V gene is TRBV6-1, the J gene TRBJ1-2, with D possibly matching TRBD1 (5 bases). CDR3 length equals 16 residues. The V and J ends lost 6 bases and 6 bases respectively, with 23 bases between them. Germline V gene sequence: CDR1 MNHNS, CDR2 SASEGT. The CDR3 reads CASSMNSGPGEDGYTF. The DNA for the CDR3 is TGTGCCAGCAGCATGAACTCGGGGCCGGGGGAAGATGGCTACACCTTC.

Sample share makes this clonotype medium-sized (0.01 to 0.1%). This chain links TRBV10-1 with TRBJ2-5; the match to TRBD2 covers 10 bases. The DNA end is a closer match to TRBJ2-7, so the J assignment may be wrong. The germline gives CDR1 WNHNN, CDR2 SYGVQD (reference sequence). This CDR3 has 14 amino acids. The DNA of the CDR3 is TGCGCCAGCAGTGACAATCTAGCGGGGGACGAGCAGTACTTC. The encoded protein is CASSDNLAGDEQYF.

By share of the sample, this clonotype is medium-sized. The J gene is TRBJ1-2, the V gene TRBV6-5, with D possibly matching TRBD1 (6 bases). Trimming removed 2 bases at V and 3 bases at J, with 10 bases between. This CDR3 contains 14 residues. Germline V lookup: CDR1 MNHEY, CDR2 SVGAGI. The CDR3 spells CASSYHAGDYGYTF. CDR3 in DNA: TGTGCCAGCAGTTACCATGCAGGGGACTATGGCTACACCTTC.

This clonotype showed up many times. V usage is TRBV4-1 and J usage is TRBJ1-1; TRBD1 agrees at 10 bases. The V segment lost 5 bases and the J segment 6 bases; nucleotides outside the gene matches: 12. Germline values: CDR1 MGHRA, CDR2 YSYEKL. CDR3 size: 16 residues. The CDR3: CASSTSRTGGGSEAFF. DNA of the CDR3: TGCGCCAGCAGCACCAGCCGGACAGGGGGAGGCTCTGAAGCTTTCTTT.

A note on this clonotype: At one of its ends the junction is not consistent with the germline gene, which may arise from a read error. V and J are TRBV27 and TRBJ2-4; D may match TRBD1 or TRBD2 (5 bases each). The germline V gene encodes CDR1 MNHEY and CDR2 SMNVEV (reference sequence). The CDR3 totals 14 residues. CDR3 in amino acids: CRSKGLGAKDTQYF. CDR3 DNA sequence: TGTCGCAGCAAGGGGCTGGGAGCCAAAGATACTCAGTATTTC.

The chain links TRBV6-1 to TRBJ1-1, with 10 bases fitting TRBD1. The CDR3 extends over 15 amino acids. Trimming took 5 bases from V and 4 from J; bases not matched to a gene: 7. Germline-derived CDR1 and CDR2 are MNHNS and SASEGT. The CDR3 DNA reads as TGTGCCAGCAGTCCGGGACAGGGGACGGCCACTGAAGCTTTCTTT. Encoded protein: CASSPGQGTATEAFF.

This clonotype was picked up one time. The junction and the germline gene differ at one end; a read error may be behind it. The rearrangement uses TRBV10-3 and TRBJ2-3, with D perhaps TRBD1 or TRBD2 (5 bases each). The germline gives CDR1 ENHRY, CDR2 SYGVKD. The CDR3 is made up of 14 amino acids. The CDR3 bases are TGTGCGGGCTCCGGGGACCGAGTCGGAGAGACCCAGTATTTC. Translation gives CAGSGDRVGETQYF.

Regarding this clonotype: At one end the junction does not follow the germline gene, possibly because of a read error. V and J are TRBV10-3 and TRBJ2-4, with D possibly being TRBD1 (5 bases). Germline V gives CDR1 ENHRY, CDR2 SYGVKD. The CDR3 sequence is 12 residues long. Here the CDR3 DNA reads TGTGCCGGGGCTGTGCGGCAAGACATGCAGTACTTT. Encoded protein: CAGAVRQDMQYF.

This clonotype was seen only a few times. The chain is built from TRBV3-1 and TRBJ2-2; TRBD1 matches at 7 bases. CDR1 LGHDT and CDR2 YNNKEL come from the germline V gene (reference sequence). V shed 0 bases and J 7 bases; nucleotides not matched to a gene: 2. The CDR3 is 14 amino acids. The CDR3 bases are TGTGCCAGCAGCCAAGATAGGACAGGCGGGGAGCTGTTTTTT. It translates to CASSQDRTGGELFF. The complete variable domain, with remaining parts taken from reference TRBV3-1 and TRBJ2-2, reads DTAVSQTPKYLVTQMGNDKSIKCEQNLGHDTMYWYKQDSKKFLKIMFSYNNKELIINETVPNRFSPKSPDKAHLNLHINSLELGDSAVYFCASSQDRTGGELFFGEGSRLTVL.

V usage is TRBV3-1 and J usage is TRBJ2-7, with 8 bases aligning to TRBD1. The CDR3 covers 13 residues. V lost 4 bases to trimming and J lost 4 bases; unmatched junction nucleotides: 3. Germline CDR1 and CDR2: LGHDT and YNNKEL (reference sequence). In DNA, the CDR3 is TGTGCCAGCAGCCGCACAGGGGGGTACGAGCAGTACTTC. Translation: CASSRTGGYEQYF.

The chain combines TRBV6-1 with TRBJ2-5; perhaps TRBD1 as D (5 bases). The DNA end favors TRBJ2-7, so the J call may be wrong. Germline V gene lookup returns CDR1 MNHNS and CDR2 SASEGT. CDR3 length equals 14 residues. CDR3 protein: CASRKGDFPYEQYF. CDR3 sequence (DNA): TGTGCCAGCAGAAAAGGGGATTTTCCCTACGAGCAGTACTTC.

This chain links TRBV11-2 with TRBJ2-1, with D possibly being TRBD2 (6 bases). Germline CDR1 and CDR2: SGHAT and FQNNGV. With 7 bases removed from V and 7 bases from J, the gap between germline ends came to 23 bases. This CDR3 has 16 amino acids. The CDR3 DNA reads TGTGCCAGCAACCCGTCCGGTTCATGGGGAGGAAATGAGCAGTTCTTC. This translates into CASNPSGSWGGNEQFF.